The 11 T cell receptor beta chains below all came from one sample that was sequenced in a study of vaccination effects on CD4 cells after COVID-19. Sequencing followed a ViraFEST assay step that expanded antigen-specific CD4+ T cells with viral peptide pools. Investigators separated out CD4+ T cells once more than nine days of culture had passed. Their recognized antigens are unknown. Generated by immunoSEQ multiplex PCR, the TCRdb table keeps only in-frame clones and is missing some. The sample carries about 79,000 clones, roughly 80% recorded once. Material: CD4+ T cells from PBMCs cultured with HCoV-229E spike peptides, obtained before COVID-19 vaccination. These receptor sequences come from a human donor who received a COVID-19 vaccine.

This clone was recorded only once. The chain has TRBV2 and TRBJ2-5, with D perhaps TRBD2 (5 bases). Germline V gene lookup returns CDR1 SNHLY and CDR2 FYNNEI. The CDR3 length is 15 residues. Trimming stripped 6 bases from V and 3 bases from J, with 17 bases between. This CDR3 reads CASSRLAVSKETQYF. The CDR3 bases are TGTGCCAGCAGCAGGCTAGCAGTTAGTAAAGAGACCCAGTACTTC.

A few counts support this clone. The chain links TRBV7-2 to TRBJ2-3; D is undetermined. Deletions cut 3 bases from V and 0 bases from J, with 4 bases between. CDR1 is SGHTA and CDR2 is FQGNSA in the germline V gene. CDR3 length: 13 residues. The CDR3 DNA sequence: TGTGCCAGCAGCTTCGACAGCACAGATACGCAGTATTTT. This translates into CASSFDSTDTQYF.

This clone was counted a few times. The chain carries TRBV7-2 and TRBJ2-2; possible D gene TRBD1, 5 bases. The CDR3 consists of 16 residues. CDR1 and CDR2 (germline): SGHTA, FQGNSA. V shed 1 base and J shed 0 bases, with 9 bases lying between them. The CDR3 loop is CASSLGGRANTGELFF. The CDR3 bases are TGTGCCAGCAGCTTAGGTGGCAGGGCGAACACCGGGGAGCTGTTTTTT.

CDR3 loop: CASSSLRDSDYGYTF. The CDR3 nucleotides read TGTGCCAGCAGCTCTCTCCGGGACTCAGACTATGGCTACACCTTC. The rearrangement links TRBV11-2 to TRBJ1-2, with TRBD1 as a possible D gene (5 bases). Trimming stripped 4 bases from V and 3 bases from J, with 15 bases between. The CDR3 sequence is 15 residues long. Looked up from germline, CDR1 is SGHAT and CDR2 is FQNNGV. The full variable domain, with the rest looked up from reference TRBV11-2 and TRBJ1-2, is EAGVAQSPRYKIIEKRQSVAFWCNPISGHATLYWYQQILGQGPKLLIQFQNNGVVDDSQLPKDRFSAERLKGVDSTLKIQPAKLEDSAVYLCASSSLRDSDYGYTFGSGTRLTVV.

The chain links TRBV4-1 to TRBJ2-7, with a weak D call TRBD2 (5 bases). Trimming took 1 base from V and 1 from J, leaving 8 bases between them. The CDR3 contains 14 residues. Germline CDR1 is MGHRA and CDR2 is YSYEKL. The CDR3 is CASSQGGPSYEQYV. CDR3 DNA sequence: TGCGCCAGCAGCCAAGGCGGGCCTTCCTACGAGCAGTACGTC.

The rearrangement joins TRBV9 to TRBJ1-3, with D perhaps matching TRBD1 (6 bases). Germline V gives CDR1 SGDLS, CDR2 YYNGEE. The CDR3 has 18 residues. Trimming removed 4 bases at V and 4 bases at J, with 24 bases between. CDR3 sequence: CASSPRTARDPAGNTIYF. For the CDR3, the DNA is TGTGCCAGCAGCCCTCGGACAGCCCGGGACCCCGCGGGAAACACCATATATTTT.

A single count supports this clone. This chain joins TRBV7-3 and TRBJ1-6, with 9 bases matching TRBD1. The CDR3 has 14 residues. V was clipped by 3 bases and J by 9 bases; unmatched bases: 3. Germline values: CDR1 SGHTA, CDR2 FQGTGA. The CDR3 DNA reads as TGTGCCAGCAGCTTTACAGGGGGCAGTTCACCCCTCCACTTT. Amino acid sequence: CASSFTGGSSPLHF.

The chain joins TRBV28 to TRBJ2-7; 9 nucleotides agree with TRBD1. The trim removed 4 bases at V and 2 bases at J, leaving 6 bases unmatched. The CDR3 covers 15 residues. The germline CDR1 and CDR2 sequences are MDHEN and SYDVKM. CDR3 coding DNA: TGTGCCAGCAGTTCCAGCGGGACAGGGACCTACGAGCAGTACGTC. Translated, it gives CASSSSGTGTYEQYV.

This sequence joins TRBV2 and TRBJ2-3, with 10 bases matching TRBD2. Losses at the gene ends were 5 bases for V and 4 bases for J; bases not matched to a gene: 6. Germline assignment: CDR1 SNHLY and CDR2 FYNNEI. CDR3 length: 15 amino acids. CDR3 loop: CASSPVGLAADTQYF. The CDR3 bases are TGTGCCAGCAGTCCCGTCGGACTAGCGGCAGATACGCAGTATTTT.

This clone has just a few counts. The chain couples TRBV5-1 to TRBJ1-1, with D unclear. The germline gives CDR1 SGHRS, CDR2 YFSETQ. V was trimmed by 0 bases and J by 1 base, leaving 7 bases between them. This CDR3 contains 14 residues. This CDR3 reads CASSLVVQNTEAFF. In nucleotides, the CDR3 is TGCGCCAGCAGCTTGGTTGTCCAGAACACTGAAGCTTTCTTT.

This chain uses TRBV21-1 with TRBJ2-7; TRBD2, the table's D call, was not compared with the DNA. TRBV21-1 is described as a pseudogene. The CDR3 sequence is 14 residues long. CDR3 protein: CASSIAGNSYEQYV. CDR3 bases: TGTGCCAGCAGCATTGCCGGGAATTCCTACGAGCAGTACGTC.